This T cell receptor beta chain was identified during a study of cytomegalovirus exposure and HLA in healthy donors. General study results and limits: Fewer N-insertions (relative to the roughly 660-donor mean) were reportedly seen in an Asian-associated ancestry cluster in a later analysis.

This clone was seen more than once but under ten times. Its specificity is not known. Trimming stripped 6 bases from V and 5 bases from J, with 11 bases between. This CDR3 contains 13 residues. Germline V gene sequence: CDR1 MNHNS, CDR2 SASEGT. The PCR made use of 60 Vbeta and 13 Jbeta primers. Measured with immunoSEQ multiplex PCR; TCRdb has only the in-frame clones, and not every one. Of some 100,000 clones listed, approximately 72% are singletons. This sequence joins TRBV6-1 and TRBJ1-5; no definite D call. This receptor was obtained from a male donor in good health and CMV-seropositive. The sequencing input was PBMCs. CDR3 sequence reads: CASRYEEDQPQHF. The CDR3 DNA reads as TGTGCCAGCAGGTACGAGGAGGATCAGCCCCAGCATTTT.